Following are 7 T cell receptor beta chains from one sample sequenced in a study of T cell responses to AZD1222 COVID-19 vaccine. Some clones are missing from TCRdb's copy, which holds only in-frame ones; the method was immunoSEQ multiplex PCR. Here the sample spans 150,000 or so clones, around 90% being singletons. Material: peripheral blood, obtained 28 days after the second AZD1222 dose. The receptors derive from an adult who received the AZD1222 COVID-19 vaccine.

This clone was seen only a few times. This sequence joins TRBV4-2 and TRBJ2-7, with TRBD1 matching over 7 bases. Germline CDR1 is LGHNA and CDR2 is YNFKEQ. The CDR3 is made up of 17 amino acids. V lost 2 bases to trimming and J lost 0 bases; unmatched junction nucleotides: 10. Here the CDR3 DNA reads TGTGCCAGCAGCCAAATCTACCGGGACAGCGGCTCCTACGAGCAGTACTTC. Residues: CASSQIYRDSGSYEQYF.

The chain combines TRBV10-3 with TRBJ1-1; D possibly corresponds to TRBD1 (5 bases). The CDR3 extends over 15 amino acids. V shed 8 bases and J shed 2 bases, with 18 bases lying between them. From germline, CDR1 is ENHRY and CDR2 SYGVKD. CDR3 region: CAIRGVRGVNTEAFF. Written as DNA, the CDR3 is TGTGCCATCCGGGGGGTGAGGGGCGTTAACACTGAAGCTTTCTTT.

This chain uses TRBV30 with TRBJ1-3, with a weak D call TRBD1 (5 bases). Trimming removed 2 bases from V and 4 bases from J, with 9 bases in between. The CDR3 length is 13 residues. Germline CDR1 is GTSNPN and CDR2 is SVGIG (reference sequence). CDR3 loop: CAWSNGGGNTIYF. The CDR3 coding sequence is TGTGCCTGGAGTAACGGGGGGGGAAACACCATATATTTT.

The J gene is TRBJ2-1, the V gene TRBV5-1, with TRBD2 matching over 9 bases. J gave up 2 bases and V 3 bases, and 3 bases lay outside the gene matches. The CDR3 is made up of 15 amino acids. CDR1 and CDR2 from the germline V gene are SGHRS and YFSETQ. In DNA form, the CDR3 reads TGCGCCAGCAGCTGGGCTAGCGGGACCTACAATGAGCAGTTCTTC. Protein: CASSWASGTYNEQFF.

The rearrangement uses TRBV28 and TRBJ1-5; D not certain. The CDR3 is 13 residues long. CDR1 and CDR2 (germline): MDHEN, SYDVKM. V was shortened by 7 bases and J by 0 bases, with 7 bases between the two germline ends. DNA of the CDR3: TGTGCCAGCAACCTGTATAGCAATCAGCCCCAGCATTTT. This sequence encodes CASNLYSNQPQHF.

The rearrangement links TRBV7-2 to TRBJ1-2, with D perhaps matching TRBD1 (6 bases). This CDR3 comprises 13 residues. V dropped 5 bases and J dropped 8 bases, with 15 bases sitting between them. Germline V gene lookup returns CDR1 SGHTA and CDR2 FQGNSA. CDR3 in amino acids: CASSPPGGHGYTF. Written as DNA, the CDR3 is TGTGCCAGCAGCCCGCCGGGGGGGCACGGCTACACCTTC.

The J gene is TRBJ1-2, the V gene TRBV6-5, with a weak D call TRBD1 (5 bases). CDR3 length equals 16 residues. Germline loops: CDR1 MNHEY, CDR2 SVGAGI. V was pared by 0 bases and J by 4 bases, with 15 bases between. The DNA for the CDR3 is TGTGCCAGCAGTTACTCCGGGACGTATGGAGCCTATGGCTACACCTTC. It is translated as CASSYSGTYGAYGYTF.